A single T cell receptor (beta chain) is shown here with its context. These data come from a study of blood T cell repertoires in COVID-19. At the level of the study: PBMCs, B-cell-depleted T cells, or T cells were the source of the cDNA or gDNA that made up the material.

Authors' methods: Estimation of nucleated cell counts relied on the amplification of reference gene primers. This table comes from immunoSEQ multiplex PCR, and its TCRdb copy is limited to in-frame clones, with some not included. That table supplies the V and J calls and clone size; D and trimming were determined from the DNA. The repertoire includes 100,000 to 150,000 clones, approximately 87% of them detected once, and about 2% sits in the top ten. This sequence originates from a woman between 50 and 59 years old with acute or convalescent COVID-19. The sequenced sample was peripheral blood.

The CDR3 region has the DNA TGTGCCAGCAGAAAAACCTGGACAGGGTCCTATGGCTACACCTTC. Translated: CASRKTWTGSYGYTF. The rearrangement uses TRBV6-5 and TRBJ1-2; 8 nucleotides align to TRBD1. Unmatched junction bases numbered 10, after V lost 6 bases and J lost 4 bases. Germline V gene data show CDR1 as MNHEY and CDR2 as SVGAGI. The CDR3 is 15 amino acids.